This section outlines one T cell receptor (beta chain) sequence together with its context. Its antigen remains unknown. The sample comes from a study of Ad26.COV2.S vaccination and SARS-CoV-2 variants. General observations from the study: For non-spike TCRs, breadth in vaccine recipients resembled that in placebo recipients.

The treatment here: around 19 received Ad26.COV2.S at low or high dose, single or two shots; 5 received placebo; per-sample allocation not given. It was on day 63 after the first vaccine or placebo injection that samples were taken. It was Wuhan-strain SARS-CoV-2 spike that the Ad26 vaccine vector expressed. This CDR3 has 16 residues. Germline-derived CDR1 and CDR2 are SGHTS and YDEGEE. V was clipped by 0 bases and J by 0 bases; unmatched bases: 3. Clones were read by immunoSEQ multiplex PCR, and TCRdb kept only the in-frame ones, dropping some. The sample includes hundreds of thousands of clones, roughly 91% of them seen just once.

The rearrangement uses TRBV5-8 and TRBJ2-5; 9 bases are a match to TRBD1. The sequence derives from a person between 18 and 59 years old who received the Ad26.COV2.S COVID-19 vaccine or a placebo. The sequences come from peripheral blood, collected in a trial of Ad26.COV2.S vaccine versus placebo. The CDR3 nucleotides read TGTGCCAGCAGCTTGGCTACAGGGGGCTACCAAGAGACCCAGTACTTC. This codes for CASSLATGGYQETQYF.